This entry lists 15 T cell receptor beta chains sequenced from one sample in a study of blood T cell repertoires in COVID-19 (dated by TCRdb to 2019 to 2021). The library was made by the immunoSEQ multiplex PCR assay. What TCRdb holds here is the immuneACCESS table cut down to in-frame rearrangements. Part of the clones is not present; checked against another copy, under half of the missing clones reflect an unresolved V gene, and the others are unexplained. The sample table contains about 150,000 clones; only one count was recorded for roughly 80% of them. The ten largest clones add up to under 0.75% of the sample. The sample was peripheral blood. These receptors originate from a man aged 55 to 70 with acute or convalescent COVID-19.

This clone was seen once. The chain has TRBV4-1 and TRBJ1-5; D call uncertain. The CDR3 is 14 amino acids. Between the trimmed V and J ends, which lost 0 bases and 1 base, there was a span of 4 bases. Per the germline V gene, CDR1 is MGHRA and CDR2 is YSYEKL. CDR3 nucleotides: TGCGCCAGCAGCCAAGAGAGAAGCAATCAGCCCCAGCATTTT. Its translation is CASSQERSNQPQHF.

The chain uses TRBV28 and TRBJ1-5, with D tentatively TRBD1 (6 bases). The germline V and J ends were trimmed by 6 bases and 3 bases, with 15 bases remaining between them. The germline V gene encodes CDR1 MDHEN and CDR2 SYDVKM. The CDR3 contains 15 residues. The CDR3 DNA follows: TGTGCCAGCAGCCACGAGGACAGATTCAATCAGCCCCAGCATTTT. This encodes CASSHEDRFNQPQHF.

This clone has only a few counts. V and J are TRBV4-2 and TRBJ2-5, with 9 bases lining up with TRBD2. After removal of 3 bases from V and 1 base from J, the junction contained 6 bases not matched to a gene. CDR3 length: 16 amino acids. CDR1 is LGHNA and CDR2 is YNFKEQ in the germline V gene. Here the CDR3 DNA reads TGTGCCAGCAGCCAGGCTACTAGCGGGCCCCAAGAGACCCAGTACTTC. Translating gives CASSQATSGPQETQYF.

This clone was picked up one time. The chain recombines TRBV29-1 with TRBJ2-1; D is possibly TRBD1 (6 bases). CDR1 is SQVTM and CDR2 is ANQGSEA in the germline V gene. The CDR3 is 13 amino acids. V gave up 5 bases and J gave up 4 bases, with 12 bases separating them. The CDR3 DNA is TGCAGCGTTCTGGGGGCCGGGTACAATGAGCAGTTCTTC. It translates to CSVLGAGYNEQFF.

This clone was seen more than once but under ten times. This chain uses TRBV2 with TRBJ2-7; TRBD2 agrees at 13 bases. The J segment lost 3 bases and the V segment lost 7 bases, leaving 3 bases of the junction unmatched. The CDR3 totals 14 residues. CDR1 is SNHLY and CDR2 is FYNNEI in the germline V gene. CDR3 sequence: CASTGLAGFYEQYF. As DNA, the CDR3 is TGTGCCAGCACGGGACTAGCGGGGTTCTACGAGCAGTACTTC.

This rearrangement joins TRBV19 to TRBJ1-5, with D tentatively TRBD1 (5 bases). Germline-derived CDR1 and CDR2 are LNHDA and SQIVND (reference sequence). This CDR3 is 15 amino acids long. V lost 3 bases and J lost 15, with 24 bases in between. CDR3 in amino acids: CASSIDSSVFGVSHF. The CDR3 DNA reads TGTGCCAGTAGTATCGACAGTTCCGTGTTCGGTGTATCGCATTTT.

V is TRBV2 and J is TRBJ2-4, with 8 bases fitting TRBD1. The CDR3 is 15 residues long. V lost 8 bases and J lost 6; bases outside the gene matches: 12. CDR1 is SNHLY and CDR2 is FYNNEI in the germline V gene. The CDR3 loop is CASRGAGGNGNIQYF. In DNA form, the CDR3 reads TGTGCCAGCCGTGGGGCAGGGGGCAACGGAAACATTCAGTACTTC.

The gene calls are TRBV18 and TRBJ1-2; possible D gene TRBD1, 5 bases. The CDR3 is 15 amino acids. In germline, CDR1 is KGHSH, CDR2 LQKENI. Trimming left V 3 bases short and J 6 bases short, with 17 bases between. Here the CDR3 DNA reads TGTGCCAGCTCACCCTCGGAGGGGCTGGTCCATGGCTACACCTTC. It is translated as CASSPSEGLVHGYTF.

The CDR3 loop reads CASSLGRGGGNYEQYF. The CDR3 nucleotides read TGTGCCAGCAGCTTAGGTCGCGGCGGGGGGAACTACGAGCAGTACTTC. The V and J genes are TRBV7-6 and TRBJ2-7, with 8 nucleotides matching TRBD2. Germline CDR1 is SGHVS and CDR2 is FNYEAQ. V gave up 1 base and J gave up 3 bases; unmatched junction bases: 8. The CDR3 covers 16 residues.

This clone appeared a few times. V usage is TRBV12-5 and J usage is TRBJ1-3, with D perhaps TRBD1 (6 bases). Trimming took off 1 base at V and 5 bases at J, with 9 bases between the two ends. From germline, CDR1 is LGHNT and CDR2 FRNRAP. This CDR3 comprises 14 residues. CDR3 sequence reads: CASGLAGARNTIYF. As DNA, the CDR3 is TGTGCTAGTGGTTTGGCAGGGGCAAGAAACACCATATATTTT.

This clone was recorded once. The chain uses TRBV7-9 and TRBJ1-4; 7 bases map to TRBD1. CDR1 and CDR2 (germline): SEHNR, FQNEAQ (reference sequence). This CDR3 spans 14 amino acids. The trim removed 2 bases at V and 8 bases at J, leaving 5 bases unmatched. CDR3 bases: TGTGCCAGCAGCTTAAGGGGGCCGGGGGAAAAACTGTTTTTT. It encodes CASSLRGPGEKLFF.

This clone is a singleton in its sample. J is TRBJ2-7 and V is TRBV27, with D possibly matching TRBD2 (6 bases). V lost 5 bases and J 3 bases, leaving 14 bases between the germline ends. The CDR3 has 14 amino acids. Germline CDR1 reads MNHEY; CDR2 reads SMNVEV (reference sequence). CDR3 coding DNA: TGTGCCAGCAGTCGACGGGTCGGGGGCTACGAGCAGTACTTC. Protein sequence: CASSRRVGGYEQYF.

Concerning this clone: The sample has other DNA sequences that encode this CDR3 too. This chain connects TRBV28 to TRBJ2-1; 13 bases match TRBD2. The CDR3 extends over 15 amino acids. The V and J ends lost 6 bases and 8 bases, in that order; junction bases with no gene match: 7. In germline, CDR1 is MDHEN, CDR2 SYDVKM. In DNA, the CDR3 is TGTGCCAGCAGCTTACTAGCGGGAGGGCTTGATGAGCAGTTCTTC. Translated: CASSLLAGGLDEQFF.

J is TRBJ2-3 and V is TRBV12-5, with 13 bases fitting TRBD2. V lost 6 bases, J lost 3 bases, and 3 bases stayed unmatched. The CDR3 consists of 15 residues. Per germline, CDR1 LGHNT and CDR2 FRNRAP. CDR3 sequence: CASGTSGGRTDTQYF. The CDR3 nucleotides are TGTGCTAGTGGGACTAGCGGGGGGCGGACAGATACGCAGTATTTT.

The rearrangement uses TRBV7-2 and TRBJ1-6; D remains unclear. V gave up 2 bases and J gave up 10 bases, with 15 bases separating them. The CDR3 covers 15 residues. Germline V lookup: CDR1 SGHTA, CDR2 FQGNSA. CDR3 DNA sequence: TGTGCCAGCAGCTTATGGTTCGGGGAGGGATCACCCCTCCACTTT. The encoded protein is CASSLWFGEGSPLHF.